Given below is one T cell receptor (beta chain) in context. Germline CDR1 reads LGHDT; CDR2 reads YNNKEL (reference sequence). CDR3 length equals 17 residues. Trimming cost V 0 bases and J 2 bases; bases outside gene matches: 7. Authors' methods: Nucleated cell counts were estimated from reference gene primer amplification. TCRdb's table, derived via immunoSEQ multiplex PCR, lists solely in-frame clones and lacks some. V, J and clone size were drawn from that table, and D and trimming were deduced from the DNA. The table records 150,000 to 200,000 clones, about 84% of them present only once. These data are taken from a study of blood T cell repertoires in COVID-19. Study-level background: The samples span acute and convalescent COVID-19 from the United States, Italy and Spain.

The specimen sequenced was peripheral blood. The chain couples TRBV3-1 (or the pseudogene TRBV3-2) to TRBJ2-3; 8 bases agree with TRBD2. The source of this sequence is a woman aged 25 to 39 with acute or convalescent COVID-19. The CDR3 protein is CASSQDWGLGDTDTQYF. The CDR3 nucleotides are TGTGCCAGCAGCCAAGACTGGGGACTAGGGGACACAGATACGCAGTATTTT.